This T cell receptor beta chain was recovered during a study of blood T cell repertoires in COVID-19. In the study overall: Samples representing acute and convalescent COVID-19 were sourced from the United States, Italy and Spain.

In the authors' workflow: By means of reference gene primer amplification, nucleated cell counts were estimated. Data came from immunoSEQ multiplex PCR; TCRdb stores just in-frame clones and leaves some out. The V and J calls and clone size were taken over from that table, and D and trimming were inferred from the DNA. The sample has some 350,000 clones, more than 75% seen once; the top ten hold roughly 5%. Resolution of symptoms, clearance, or two negative PCRs was present in recovered Cohort 3 donors. This CDR3 has 15 amino acids. V lost 4 bases and J 5 bases, leaving 15 bases between the germline ends. The V gene's germline CDR1 is SGHTA and CDR2 FQGNSA.

The sequence was collected from a woman in her 30s who had recovered from COVID-19. Sequencing was carried out using PBMCs or T cells enriched from blood (not recorded which). The chain joins TRBV7-2 to TRBJ1-5, with a tentative D call TRBD1 (6 bases). Written as DNA, the CDR3 is TGTGCCAGCAGCTCCGACAGTGGGGGCTATCAGCCCCAGCATTTT. It codes for CASSSDSGGYQPQHF.